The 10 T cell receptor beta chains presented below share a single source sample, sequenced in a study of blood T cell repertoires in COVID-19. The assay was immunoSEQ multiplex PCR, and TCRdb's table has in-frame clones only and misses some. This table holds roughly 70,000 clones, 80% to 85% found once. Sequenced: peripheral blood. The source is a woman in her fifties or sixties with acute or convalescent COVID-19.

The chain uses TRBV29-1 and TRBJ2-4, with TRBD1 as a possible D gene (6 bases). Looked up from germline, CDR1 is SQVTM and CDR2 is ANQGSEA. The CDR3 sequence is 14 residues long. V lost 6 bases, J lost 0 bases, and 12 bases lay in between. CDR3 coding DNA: TGCAGCGTACAGGGCAGGCTAGCCAAAAACATTCAGTACTTC. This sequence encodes CSVQGRLAKNIQYF.

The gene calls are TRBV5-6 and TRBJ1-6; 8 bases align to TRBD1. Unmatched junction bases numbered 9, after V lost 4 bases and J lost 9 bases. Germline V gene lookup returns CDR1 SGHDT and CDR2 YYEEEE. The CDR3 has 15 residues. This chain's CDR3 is CASSVDRGAGSPLHF. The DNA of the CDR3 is TGTGCCAGCAGCGTAGACAGGGGCGCAGGTTCACCCCTCCACTTT.

CDR3 protein: CASSIVGGGETQHF. The CDR3 DNA follows: TGTGCCAGTAGTATAGTCGGCGGTGGTGAGACCCAGCATTTT. The chain is built from TRBV19 and TRBJ1-5, with D hard to call. The CDR3 length is 14 residues. V was clipped by 1 base and J by 11 bases, with 15 bases between them. CDR1 and CDR2 from the germline V gene are LNHDA and SQIVND (reference sequence).

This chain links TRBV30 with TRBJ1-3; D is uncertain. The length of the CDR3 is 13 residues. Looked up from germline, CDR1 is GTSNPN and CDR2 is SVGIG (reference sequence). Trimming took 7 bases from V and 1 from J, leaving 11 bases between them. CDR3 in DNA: TGTGCCTTTACATGGTCTTCTGGAAACACCATATATTTT. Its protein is CAFTWSSGNTIYF.

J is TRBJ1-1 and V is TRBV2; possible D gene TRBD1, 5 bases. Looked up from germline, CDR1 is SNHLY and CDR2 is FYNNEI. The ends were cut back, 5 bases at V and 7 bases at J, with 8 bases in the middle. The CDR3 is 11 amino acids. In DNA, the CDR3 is TGTGCCAGCAGTAGACAGATTGAAGCTTTCTTT. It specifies CASSRQIEAFF.

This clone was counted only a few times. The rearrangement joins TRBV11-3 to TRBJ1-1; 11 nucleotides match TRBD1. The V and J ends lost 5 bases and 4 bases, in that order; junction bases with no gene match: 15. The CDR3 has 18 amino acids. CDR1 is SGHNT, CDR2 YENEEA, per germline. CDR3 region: CASSPRGTGGSTSTEAFF. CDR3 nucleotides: TGTGCCAGCAGCCCTAGGGGGACAGGGGGATCTACGAGCACTGAAGCTTTCTTT.

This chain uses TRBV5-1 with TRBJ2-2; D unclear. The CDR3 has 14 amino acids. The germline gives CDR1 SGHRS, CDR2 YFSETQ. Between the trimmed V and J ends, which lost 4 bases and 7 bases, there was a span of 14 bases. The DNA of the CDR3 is TGCGCCAGCAGCCTACTCTCATCGGGCGGGGAGCTGTTTTTT. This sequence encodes CASSLLSSGGELFF.

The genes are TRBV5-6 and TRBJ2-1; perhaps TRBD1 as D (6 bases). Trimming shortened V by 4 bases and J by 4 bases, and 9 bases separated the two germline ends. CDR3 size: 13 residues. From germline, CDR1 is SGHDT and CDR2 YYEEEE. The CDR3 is CASSPDSYNEQFF. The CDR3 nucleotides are TGTGCCAGCAGCCCGGACAGTTACAATGAGCAGTTCTTC.

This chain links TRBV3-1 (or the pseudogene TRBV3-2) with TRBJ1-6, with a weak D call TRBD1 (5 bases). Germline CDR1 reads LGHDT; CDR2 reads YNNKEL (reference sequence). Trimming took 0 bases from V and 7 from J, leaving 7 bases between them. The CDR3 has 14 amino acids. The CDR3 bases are TGTGCCAGCAGCCAAGATCAGGGAAATTCACCCCTCCACTTT. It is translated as CASSQDQGNSPLHF.

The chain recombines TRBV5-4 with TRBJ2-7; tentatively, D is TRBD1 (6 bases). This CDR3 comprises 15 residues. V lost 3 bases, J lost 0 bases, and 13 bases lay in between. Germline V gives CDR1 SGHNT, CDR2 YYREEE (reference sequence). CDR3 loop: CASSYNRDTSYEQYF. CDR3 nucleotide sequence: TGTGCCAGCAGCTACAACCGGGACACCTCCTACGAGCAGTACTTC. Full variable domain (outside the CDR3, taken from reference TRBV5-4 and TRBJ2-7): ETGVTQSPTHLIKTRGQQVTLRCSSQSGHNTVSWYQQALGQGPQFIFQYYREEENGRGNFPPRFSGLQFPNYSSELNVNALELDDSALYLCASSYNRDTSYEQYFGPGTRLTVT.